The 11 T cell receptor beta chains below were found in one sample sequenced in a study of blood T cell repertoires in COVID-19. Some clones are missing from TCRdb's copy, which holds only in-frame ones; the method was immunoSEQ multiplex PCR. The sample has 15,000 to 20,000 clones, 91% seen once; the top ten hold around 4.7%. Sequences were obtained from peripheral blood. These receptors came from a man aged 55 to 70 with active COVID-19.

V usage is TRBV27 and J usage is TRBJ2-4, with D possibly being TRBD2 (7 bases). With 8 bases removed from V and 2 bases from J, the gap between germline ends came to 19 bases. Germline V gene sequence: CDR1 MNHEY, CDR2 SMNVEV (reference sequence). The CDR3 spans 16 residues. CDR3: CASWGRGGLTKNIQYF. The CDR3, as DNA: TGTGCCAGCTGGGGTAGGGGGGGCTTGACCAAAAACATTCAGTACTTC.

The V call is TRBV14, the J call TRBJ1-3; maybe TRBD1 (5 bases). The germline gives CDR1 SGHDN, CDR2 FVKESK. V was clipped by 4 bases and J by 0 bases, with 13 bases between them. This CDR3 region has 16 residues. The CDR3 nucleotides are TGTGCCAGCAGCCGTGTACCAGGGTTCTCTGGAAACACCATATATTTT. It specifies CASSRVPGFSGNTIYF.

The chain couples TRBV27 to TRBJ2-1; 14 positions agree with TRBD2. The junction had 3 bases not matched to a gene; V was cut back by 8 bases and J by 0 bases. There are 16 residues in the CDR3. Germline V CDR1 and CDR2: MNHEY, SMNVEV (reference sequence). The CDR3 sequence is CASLGTSGSSYNEQFF. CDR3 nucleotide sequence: TGTGCCAGCCTCGGGACTAGCGGGAGCTCCTACAATGAGCAGTTCTTC.

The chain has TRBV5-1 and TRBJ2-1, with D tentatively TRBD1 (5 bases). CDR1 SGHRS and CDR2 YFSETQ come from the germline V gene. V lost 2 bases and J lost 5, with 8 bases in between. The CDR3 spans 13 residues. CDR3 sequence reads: CASSFTRDNEQFF. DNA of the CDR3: TGCGCCAGCAGCTTTACCAGGGACAATGAGCAGTTCTTC.

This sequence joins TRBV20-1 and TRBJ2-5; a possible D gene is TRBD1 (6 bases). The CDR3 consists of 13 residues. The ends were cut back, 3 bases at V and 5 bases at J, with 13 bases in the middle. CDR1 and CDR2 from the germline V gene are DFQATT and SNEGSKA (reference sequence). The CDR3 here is CSASYWGRETQYF. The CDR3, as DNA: TGCAGTGCTAGTTATTGGGGGCGGGAGACCCAGTACTTC.

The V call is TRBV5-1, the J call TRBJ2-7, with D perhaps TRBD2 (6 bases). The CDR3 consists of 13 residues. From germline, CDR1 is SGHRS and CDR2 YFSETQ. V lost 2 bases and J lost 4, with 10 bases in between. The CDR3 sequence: CASSFEEGYEQYF. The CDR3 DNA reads TGCGCCAGCAGCTTTGAGGAGGGGTACGAGCAGTACTTC. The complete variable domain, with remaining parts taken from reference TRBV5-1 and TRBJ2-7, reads KAGVTQTPRYLIKTRGQQVTLSCSPISGHRSVSWYQQTPGQGLQFLFEYFSETQRNKGNFPGRFSGRQFSNSRSEMNVSTLELGDSALYLCASSFEEGYEQYFGPGTRLTVT.

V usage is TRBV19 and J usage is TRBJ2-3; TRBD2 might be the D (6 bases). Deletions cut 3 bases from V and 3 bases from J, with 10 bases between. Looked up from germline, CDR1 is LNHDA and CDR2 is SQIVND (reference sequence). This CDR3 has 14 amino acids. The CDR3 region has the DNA TGTGCCAGTAGTATCGGACTATTTACAGATACGCAGTATTTT. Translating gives CASSIGLFTDTQYF. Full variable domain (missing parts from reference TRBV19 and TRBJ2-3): DGGITQSPKYLFRKEGQNVTLSCEQNLNHDAMYWYRQDPGQGLRLIYYSQIVNDFQKGDIAEGYSVSREKKESFPLTVTSAQKNPTAFYLCASSIGLFTDTQYFGPGTRLTVL.

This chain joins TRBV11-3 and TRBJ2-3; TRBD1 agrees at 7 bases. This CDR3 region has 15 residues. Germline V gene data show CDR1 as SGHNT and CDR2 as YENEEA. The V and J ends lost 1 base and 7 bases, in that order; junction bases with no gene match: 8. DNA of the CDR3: TGTGCCAGCAGCTTAGGGACAGGACCCCCCCATACGCAGTATTTT. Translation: CASSLGTGPPHTQYF.

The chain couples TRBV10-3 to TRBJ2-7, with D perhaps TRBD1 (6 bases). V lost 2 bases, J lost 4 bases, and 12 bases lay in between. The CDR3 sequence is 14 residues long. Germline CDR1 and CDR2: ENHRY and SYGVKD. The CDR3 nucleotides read TGTGCCATCAGTGAGGGACAGAAACCATACGAGCAGTACTTC. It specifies CAISEGQKPYEQYF.

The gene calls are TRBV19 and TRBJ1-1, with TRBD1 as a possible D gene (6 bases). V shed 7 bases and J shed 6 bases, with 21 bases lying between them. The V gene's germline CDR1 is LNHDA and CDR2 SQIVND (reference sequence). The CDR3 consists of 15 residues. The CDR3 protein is CASTIPGRGKAEAFF. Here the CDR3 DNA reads TGTGCCAGTACTATCCCGGGGAGGGGGAAGGCTGAAGCTTTCTTT.

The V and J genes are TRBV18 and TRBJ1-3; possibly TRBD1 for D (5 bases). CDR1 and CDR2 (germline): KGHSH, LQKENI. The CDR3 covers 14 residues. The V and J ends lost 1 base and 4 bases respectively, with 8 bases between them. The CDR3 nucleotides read TGTGCCAGCTCACCACAGGGGCTGGGAAACACCATATATTTT. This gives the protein CASSPQGLGNTIYF.